One and the same sample provided the 15 T cell receptor beta chains below, sequenced in a study of T cell repertoires in cytomegalovirus infection. No cognate antigen is known for these TCRs. TCRdb ran MiXCR on the reads and lists one entry per CDR3 protein. The data contain 380,000 or so distinct CDR3 sequences, 34% of them singletons. The material sequenced was cultured PBMCs, taken from culture after CMV antigen stimulation. The receptors were sampled from a human donor in good health (CMV status not recorded). Some clones in this sample may be carry-over from other donors' samples.

This clonotype was seen a handful of times. This chain uses TRBV7-2 with TRBJ1-6; unclear D gene. Looked up from germline, CDR1 is SGHTA and CDR2 is FQGNSA. V was trimmed by 5 bases and J by 6 bases, leaving 8 bases between them. This CDR3 is 13 amino acids long. This chain's CDR3 is CASSPDINSPLHF. CDR3 DNA sequence: TGTGCCAGCAGCCCCGATATTAATTCACCCCTCCACTTT.

There are many counts of this clonotype. This chain links TRBV7-2 with TRBJ2-1; tentatively, D is TRBD2 (5 bases). The germline gives CDR1 SGHTA, CDR2 FQGNSA. V dropped 0 bases and J dropped 4 bases, with 19 bases sitting between them. The CDR3 has 18 residues. The CDR3 DNA is TGTGCCAGCAGCTTAGCTCTTGTGACTATACAGAATTACAATGAGCAGTTCTTC. Translating it yields CASSLALVTIQNYNEQFF.

Many counts were recorded for this clonotype. The V and J genes are TRBV7-2 and TRBJ2-1; 13 positions agree with TRBD2. Trimming removed 6 bases from V and 7 bases from J; junction bases left unmatched: 9. Germline CDR1 and CDR2: SGHTA and FQGNSA. CDR3 length equals 16 residues. CDR3 protein: CASSSTGTSGKNEQFF. For the CDR3, the DNA is TGTGCCAGCAGTTCCACCGGGACTAGCGGGAAGAATGAGCAGTTCTTC.

This clonotype was observed a handful of times. This chain links TRBV4-3 with TRBJ1-1; D is unresolved. The CDR3 is 17 residues long. Trimming pared 1 base from V and 2 bases from J, leaving 17 bases between. Germline CDR1 LGHNA, CDR2 YSLEER. DNA of the CDR3: TGCGCCAGCAGCCAAGGACATACGGGTGCGGTAAACACTGAAGCTTTCTTT. It encodes CASSQGHTGAVNTEAFF.

This clonotype was detected only a few times. The chain links TRBV7-9 to TRBJ2-7; D not certain. The CDR3 loop spans 12 amino acids. Germline CDR1 SEHNR, CDR2 FQNEAQ (reference sequence). With 2 bases removed from V and 6 bases from J, the gap between germline ends came to 8 bases. CDR3 loop: CASSLYSGEQYF. For the CDR3, the DNA is TGTGCCAGCAGCTTATACAGTGGCGAGCAGTACTTC.

The genes are TRBV28 and TRBJ2-3; 10 nucleotides align to TRBD1. Unmatched junction bases numbered 7, after V lost 5 bases and J lost 5 bases. This CDR3 region has 15 residues. CDR1 MDHEN and CDR2 SYDVKM come from the germline V gene. For the CDR3, the DNA is TGTGCCAGCAGTAACCCGGGACAGGGGAGAGATACGCAGTATTTT. It specifies CASSNPGQGRDTQYF.

V is TRBV19 and J is TRBJ2-1; D is possibly TRBD2 (5 bases). CDR3 size: 12 residues. V was clipped by 4 bases and J by 9 bases, with 10 bases between them. Germline CDR1 LNHDA, CDR2 SQIVND (reference sequence). The chain's CDR3 is CASSRTGSEQFF. CDR3 nucleotide sequence: TGTGCCAGTAGTAGAACGGGATCTGAGCAGTTCTTC.

The V gene is TRBV6-2 or TRBV6-3, the J gene TRBJ1-2; 9 bases match TRBD1. V dropped 5 bases and J dropped 5; count of bases not matched to a gene: 9. This CDR3 is 15 amino acids long. Germline V gene sequence: CDR1 MNHEY, CDR2 SVGEGT. The CDR3 loop is CASSNPGQGKYGYTF. CDR3 in DNA: TGTGCCAGCAGTAACCCGGGACAGGGCAAGTATGGCTACACCTTC.

The V gene is TRBV28, the J gene TRBJ2-7; no clear D gene. This CDR3 has 12 residues. V gave up 5 bases and J gave up 3 bases, with 8 bases separating them. Germline CDR1 is MDHEN and CDR2 is SYDVKM. CDR3 amino acids: CASSGYSYEQYV. The CDR3 DNA reads TGTGCCAGCAGTGGGTACAGCTACGAGCAGTACGTC.

V and J are TRBV11-2 and TRBJ1-5; D call uncertain. The V gene's germline CDR1 is SGHAT and CDR2 FQNNGV. Trimming cost V 5 bases and J 0 bases, with 8 bases left between them. This CDR3 spans 14 amino acids. CDR3 DNA sequence: TGTGCCAGCAGCCATGAGTTTAGCAATCAGCCCCAGCATTTT. Protein: CASSHEFSNQPQHF.

The chain combines TRBV15 with TRBJ2-7, with 7 bases aligning to TRBD1. This CDR3 spans 13 amino acids. V lost 6 bases, J lost 0 bases, and 2 bases stayed unmatched. The V gene's germline CDR1 is LNHNV and CDR2 YYDKDF (reference sequence). The CDR3 nucleotides read TGTGCCACCAGGGGGGACAGCTCCTACGAGCAGTACTTC. Translating it yields CATRGDSSYEQYF.

J is TRBJ2-7 and V is TRBV7-2, with D unresolved. V lost 3 bases and J 2 bases, leaving 11 bases between the germline ends. The CDR3 is 14 residues long. Germline V gives CDR1 SGHTA, CDR2 FQGNSA. In DNA, the CDR3 is TGTGCCAGCAGCTTCTCGCCGGGCGCCTACGAGCAGTACTTC. Encoded protein: CASSFSPGAYEQYF.

The chain is built from TRBV5-1 and TRBJ2-1; 9 bases line up with TRBD2. In germline, CDR1 is SGHRS, CDR2 YFSETQ. The CDR3 contains 12 residues. V dropped 7 bases and J dropped 15; count of bases not matched to a gene: 11. CDR3 nucleotides: TGCGCCAGCGGCGACGGGACTAGCTCGTGGTTCTTC. Its protein product is CASGDGTSSWFF.

This clonotype came up many times. This chain joins TRBV28 and TRBJ2-1, with D possibly being TRBD2 (5 bases). The V and J ends lost 10 bases and 7 bases respectively, with 11 bases between them. The germline V gene encodes CDR1 MDHEN and CDR2 SYDVKM. This CDR3 comprises 11 residues. The CDR3 region has the DNA TGTGCCACCGGAACTAGGAATGAGCAGTTCTTC. Protein product: CATGTRNEQFF.

V is TRBV7-2 and J is TRBJ2-7; 12 positions agree with TRBD1. Germline V gives CDR1 SGHTA, CDR2 FQGNSA. Trimming took 5 bases from V and 5 from J; bases not matched to a gene: 4. This CDR3 contains 14 residues. The CDR3 DNA sequence: TGTGCCAGCAGCCGGGGACAGGGGGCAAACGAGCAGTACGTC. This encodes CASSRGQGANEQYV.